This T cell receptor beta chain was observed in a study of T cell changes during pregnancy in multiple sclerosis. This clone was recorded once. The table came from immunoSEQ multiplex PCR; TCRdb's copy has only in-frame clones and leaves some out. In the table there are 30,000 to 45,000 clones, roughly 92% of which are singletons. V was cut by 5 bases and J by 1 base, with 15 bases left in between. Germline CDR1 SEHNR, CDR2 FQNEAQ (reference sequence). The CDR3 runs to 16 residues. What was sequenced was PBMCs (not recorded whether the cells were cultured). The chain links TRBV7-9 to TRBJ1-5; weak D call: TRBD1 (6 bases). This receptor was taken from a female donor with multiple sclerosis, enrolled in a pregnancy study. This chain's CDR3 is CASSLYRVGSNQPQHF. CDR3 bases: TGTGCCAGCAGCCTTTACAGGGTTGGAAGCAATCAGCCCCAGCATTTT.